This T cell receptor (beta chain) originates from a study of T cell clonality in common variable immunodeficiency. General study points: Reportedly, TCR beta sequences from common variable immunodeficiency showed fewer deletions and N-nucleotide insertions.

In this sample, this clone turned up many times. The antigen remains unidentified. The read terminates 3 residues before the CDR3 end, so the remaining end is supplied by the germline J gene. Trimming took 5 bases from V and 6 from J; bases not matched to a gene: 8. This CDR3 contains 15 residues. Germline V gives CDR1 SGHTA, CDR2 FQGNSA. The table came from immunoSEQ multiplex PCR; TCRdb's copy has only in-frame clones and leaves some out. The counts give about 26,000 clones, none of them seen only once; nearly 25% is held by the top ten. This clonotype was obtained from a human donor with common variable immunodeficiency. Sequenced sample: peripheral blood mononuclear cells. This chain links TRBV7-2 with TRBJ2-1; 9 bases are shared with TRBD2. The CDR3 bases that were read are TGTGCCAGCAGCAGAAGCGGGAGGACATTCAATGAG. This gives the protein CASSRSGRTFNE. The whole CDR3 sequence reads CASSRSGRTFNEQFF.